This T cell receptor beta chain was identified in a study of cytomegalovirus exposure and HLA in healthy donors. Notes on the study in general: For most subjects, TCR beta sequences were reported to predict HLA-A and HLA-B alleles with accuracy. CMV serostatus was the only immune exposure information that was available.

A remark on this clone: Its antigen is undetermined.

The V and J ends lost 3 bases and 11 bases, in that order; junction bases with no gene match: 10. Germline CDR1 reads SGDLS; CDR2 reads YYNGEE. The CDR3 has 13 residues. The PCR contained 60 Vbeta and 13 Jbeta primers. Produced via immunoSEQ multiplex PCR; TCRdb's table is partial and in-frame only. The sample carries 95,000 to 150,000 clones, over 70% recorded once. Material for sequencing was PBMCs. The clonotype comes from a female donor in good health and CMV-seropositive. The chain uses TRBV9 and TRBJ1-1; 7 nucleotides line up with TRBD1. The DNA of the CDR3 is TGTGCCAGCAGCGCCCTGTCAGGGGGGCCGGCTTTCTTT. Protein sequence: CASSALSGGPAFF.